This T cell receptor beta chain was recorded in a study of blood T cell repertoires in COVID-19. Study overall: The United States, Italy and Spain provided the acute and convalescent COVID-19 samples.

The germline CDR1 and CDR2 sequences are SGHRS and YFSETQ. V was shortened by 0 bases and J by 6 bases, with 12 bases between the two germline ends. The CDR3 has 14 residues. Original data processing: Estimates of nucleated cell counts were drawn from the amplification of reference gene primers. The table came from immunoSEQ multiplex PCR; TCRdb's copy has only in-frame clones and leaves some out. The DNA gave D and trimming, while V, J and clone size come from that table. Of about 95,000 clones in the sample, over 70% were seen once. The clonotype comes from a man older than 75 with active or convalescent COVID-19. The gene calls are TRBV5-1 and TRBJ1-2, with a possible D match to TRBD1 (6 bases). Sequenced: peripheral blood. The CDR3 here is CASSLGYREDGYTF. CDR3 sequence (DNA): TGCGCCAGCAGCTTGGGTTACAGGGAAGATGGCTACACCTTC. Full variable domain (missing parts from reference TRBV5-1 and TRBJ1-2): KAGVTQTPRYLIKTRGQQVTLSCSPISGHRSVSWYQQTPGQGLQFLFEYFSETQRNKGNFPGRFSGRQFSNSRSEMNVSTLELGDSALYLCASSLGYREDGYTFGSGTRLTVV.